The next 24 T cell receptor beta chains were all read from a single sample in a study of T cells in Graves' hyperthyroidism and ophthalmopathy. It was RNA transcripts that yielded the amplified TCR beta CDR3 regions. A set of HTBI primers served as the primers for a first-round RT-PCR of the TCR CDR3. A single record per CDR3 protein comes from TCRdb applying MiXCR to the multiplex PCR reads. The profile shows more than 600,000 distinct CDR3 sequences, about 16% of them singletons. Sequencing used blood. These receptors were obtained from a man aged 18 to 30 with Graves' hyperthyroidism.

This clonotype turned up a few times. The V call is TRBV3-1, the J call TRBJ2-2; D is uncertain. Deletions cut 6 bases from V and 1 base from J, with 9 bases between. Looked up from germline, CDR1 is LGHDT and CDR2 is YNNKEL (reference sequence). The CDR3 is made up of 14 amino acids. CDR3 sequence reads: CASSFMRNTGELFF. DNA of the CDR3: TGTGCCAGCAGTTTCATGCGGAACACCGGGGAGCTGTTTTTT. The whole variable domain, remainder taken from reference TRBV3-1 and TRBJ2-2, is DTAVSQTPKYLVTQMGNDKSIKCEQNLGHDTMYWYKQDSKKFLKIMFSYNNKELIINETVPNRFSPKSPDKAHLNLHINSLELGDSAVYFCASSFMRNTGELFFGEGSRLTVL.

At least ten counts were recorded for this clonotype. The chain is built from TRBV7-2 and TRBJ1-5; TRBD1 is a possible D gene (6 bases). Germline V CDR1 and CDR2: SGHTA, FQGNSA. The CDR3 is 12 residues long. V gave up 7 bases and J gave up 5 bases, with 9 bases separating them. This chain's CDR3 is CASTTGHQPQHF. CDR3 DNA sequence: TGTGCCAGCACCACAGGGCATCAGCCCCAGCATTTT.

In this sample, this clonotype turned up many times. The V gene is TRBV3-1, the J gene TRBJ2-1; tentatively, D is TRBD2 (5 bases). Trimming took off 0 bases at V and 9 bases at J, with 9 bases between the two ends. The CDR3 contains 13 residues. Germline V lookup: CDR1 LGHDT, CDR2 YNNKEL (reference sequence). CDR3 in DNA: TGTGCCAGCAGCCAAGATGCGGGTAGTGAGCAGTTCTTC. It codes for CASSQDAGSEQFF.

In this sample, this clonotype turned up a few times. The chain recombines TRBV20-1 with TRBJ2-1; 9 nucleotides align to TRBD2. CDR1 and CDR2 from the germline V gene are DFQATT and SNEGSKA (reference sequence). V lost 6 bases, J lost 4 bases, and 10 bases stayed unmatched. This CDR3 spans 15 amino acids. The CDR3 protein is CSATRAGGPYNEQFF. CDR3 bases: TGCAGTGCAACCAGGGCGGGAGGGCCTTACAATGAGCAGTTCTTC.

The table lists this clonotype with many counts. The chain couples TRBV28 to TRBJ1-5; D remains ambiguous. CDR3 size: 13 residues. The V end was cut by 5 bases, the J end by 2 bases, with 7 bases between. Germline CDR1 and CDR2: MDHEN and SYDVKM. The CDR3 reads CASSLDGNQPQHF. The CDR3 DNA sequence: TGTGCCAGCAGTCTGGATGGCAATCAGCCCCAGCATTTT.

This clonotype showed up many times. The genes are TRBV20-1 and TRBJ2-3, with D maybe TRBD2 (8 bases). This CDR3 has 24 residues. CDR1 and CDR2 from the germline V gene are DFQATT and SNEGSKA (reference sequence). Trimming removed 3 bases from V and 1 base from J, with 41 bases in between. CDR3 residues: CSASAAGPRRAAGEFQGGTDTQYF. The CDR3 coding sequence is TGCAGTGCTAGCGCGGCCGGGCCACGGAGGGCAGCGGGAGAGTTTCAGGGGGGCACAGATACGCAGTATTTT.

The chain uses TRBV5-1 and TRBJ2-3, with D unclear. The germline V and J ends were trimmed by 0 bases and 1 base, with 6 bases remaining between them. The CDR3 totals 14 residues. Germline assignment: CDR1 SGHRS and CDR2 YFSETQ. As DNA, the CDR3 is TGCGCCAGCAGCTTGGCCATTGGCACAGATACGCAGTATTTT. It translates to CASSLAIGTDTQYF.

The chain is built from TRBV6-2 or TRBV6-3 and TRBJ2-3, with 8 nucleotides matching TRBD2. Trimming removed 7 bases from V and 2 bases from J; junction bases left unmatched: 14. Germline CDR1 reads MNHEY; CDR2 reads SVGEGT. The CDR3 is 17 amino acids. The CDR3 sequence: CASTSFGGVSYTDTQYF. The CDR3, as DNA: TGTGCCAGCACCTCCTTCGGGGGGGTCTCCTACACAGATACGCAGTATTTT.

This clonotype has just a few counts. The CDR3 DNA follows: TGTGCCAGCAGTTCGGGCTCTGTCGATACGCAGTATTTT. Translated, it gives CASSSGSVDTQYF. V usage is TRBV11-2 and J usage is TRBJ2-3; D call uncertain. V was pared by 6 bases and J by 6 bases, with 13 bases between. The CDR3 consists of 13 residues. Germline CDR1 is SGHAT and CDR2 is FQNNGV.

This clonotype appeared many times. This CDR3 is CSATVLGRAPRRETQYF. The CDR3 DNA follows: TGCAGTGCTACAGTCCTCGGCCGGGCCCCAAGACGGGAGACCCAGTACTTC. The chain recombines TRBV20-1 with TRBJ2-5; D ambiguous. The CDR3 runs 17 residues. V lost 4 bases and J 5 bases, leaving 26 bases between the germline ends. Germline V gene sequence: CDR1 DFQATT, CDR2 SNEGSKA (reference sequence).

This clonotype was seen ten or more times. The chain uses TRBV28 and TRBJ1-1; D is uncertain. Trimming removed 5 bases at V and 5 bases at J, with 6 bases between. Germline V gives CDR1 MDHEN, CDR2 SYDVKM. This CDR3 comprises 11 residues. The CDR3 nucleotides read TGTGCCAGCAGTCTCGAGACTGAAGCTTTCTTT. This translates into CASSLETEAFF.

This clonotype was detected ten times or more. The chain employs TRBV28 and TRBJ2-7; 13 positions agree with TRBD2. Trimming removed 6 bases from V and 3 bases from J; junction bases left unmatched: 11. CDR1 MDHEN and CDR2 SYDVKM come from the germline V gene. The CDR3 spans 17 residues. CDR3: CASSGTLGTSGIYEQYF. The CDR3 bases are TGTGCCAGCAGCGGTACCCTCGGGACTAGCGGGATCTACGAGCAGTACTTC.

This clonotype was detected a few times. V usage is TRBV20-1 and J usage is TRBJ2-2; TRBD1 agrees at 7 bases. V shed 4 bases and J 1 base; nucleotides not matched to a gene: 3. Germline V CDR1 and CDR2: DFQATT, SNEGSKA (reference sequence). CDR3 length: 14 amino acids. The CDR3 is CSATDRRNTGELFF. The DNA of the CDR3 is TGCAGTGCTACGGACAGGAGGAACACCGGGGAGCTGTTTTTT.

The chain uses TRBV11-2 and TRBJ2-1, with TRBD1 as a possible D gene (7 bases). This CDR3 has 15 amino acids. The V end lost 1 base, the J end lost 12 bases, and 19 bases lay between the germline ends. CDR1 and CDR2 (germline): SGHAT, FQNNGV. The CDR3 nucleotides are TGTGCCAGCAGCTTAGGGGCAGGGGGGATGAGCGGGCAGTTCTTC. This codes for CASSLGAGGMSGQFF. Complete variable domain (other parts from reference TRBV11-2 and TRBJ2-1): EAGVAQSPRYKIIEKRQSVAFWCNPISGHATLYWYQQILGQGPKLLIQFQNNGVVDDSQLPKDRFSAERLKGVDSTLKIQPAKLEDSAVYLCASSLGAGGMSGQFFGPGTRLTVL.

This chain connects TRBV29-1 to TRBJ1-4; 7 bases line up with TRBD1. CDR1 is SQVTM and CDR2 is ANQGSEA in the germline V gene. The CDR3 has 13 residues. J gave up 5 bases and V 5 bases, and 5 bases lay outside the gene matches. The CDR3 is CSVPAQGNEKLFF. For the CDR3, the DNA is TGCAGCGTTCCGGCACAGGGGAATGAAAAACTGTTTTTT.

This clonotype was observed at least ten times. This chain's CDR3 is CASSRVKGMNTEAFF. CDR3 bases: TGTGCCAGCTCAAGAGTTAAGGGCATGAACACTGAAGCTTTCTTT. The chain links TRBV18 to TRBJ1-1; D is undetermined. Looked up from germline, CDR1 is KGHSH and CDR2 is LQKENI. V dropped 5 bases and J dropped 0 bases, with 13 bases sitting between them. The CDR3 consists of 15 residues.

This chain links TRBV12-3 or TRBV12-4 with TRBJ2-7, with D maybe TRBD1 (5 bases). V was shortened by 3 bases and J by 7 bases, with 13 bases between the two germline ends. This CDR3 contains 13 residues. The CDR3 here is CASSFSPREEQYF. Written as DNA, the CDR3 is TGTGCCAGCAGTTTTAGTCCCAGGGAAGAGCAGTACTTC.

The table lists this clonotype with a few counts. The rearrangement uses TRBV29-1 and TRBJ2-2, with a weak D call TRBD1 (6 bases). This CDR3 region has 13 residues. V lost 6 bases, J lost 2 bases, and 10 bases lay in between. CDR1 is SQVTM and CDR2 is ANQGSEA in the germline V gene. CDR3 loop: CSVMGQNTGELFF. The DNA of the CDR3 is TGCAGCGTCATGGGACAAAACACCGGGGAGCTGTTTTTT.

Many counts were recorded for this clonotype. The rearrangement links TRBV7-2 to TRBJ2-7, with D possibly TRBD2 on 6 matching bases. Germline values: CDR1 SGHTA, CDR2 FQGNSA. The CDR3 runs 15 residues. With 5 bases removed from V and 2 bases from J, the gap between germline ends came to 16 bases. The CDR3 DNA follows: TGTGCCAGCAGCGGACGTCGGGGAGGCGCCTACGAGCAGTACTTC. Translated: CASSGRRGGAYEQYF.

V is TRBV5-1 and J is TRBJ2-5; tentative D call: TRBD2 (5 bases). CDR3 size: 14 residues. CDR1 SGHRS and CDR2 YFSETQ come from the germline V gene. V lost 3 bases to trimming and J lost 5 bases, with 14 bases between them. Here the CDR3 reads CASSSDSRRETQYF. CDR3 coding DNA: TGCGCCAGCAGCTCGGACTCGCGGCGGGAGACCCAGTACTTC. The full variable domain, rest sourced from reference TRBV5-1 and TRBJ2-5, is KAGVTQTPRYLIKTRGQQVTLSCSPISGHRSVSWYQQTPGQGLQFLFEYFSETQRNKGNFPGRFSGRQFSNSRSEMNVSTLELGDSALYLCASSSDSRRETQYFGPGTRLLVL.

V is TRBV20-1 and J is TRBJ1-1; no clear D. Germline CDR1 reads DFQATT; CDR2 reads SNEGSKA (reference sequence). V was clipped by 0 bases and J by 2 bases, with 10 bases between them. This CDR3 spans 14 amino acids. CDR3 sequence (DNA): TGCAGTGCTAGAGATTGGGGTTCCAACACTGAAGCTTTCTTT. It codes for CSARDWGSNTEAFF.

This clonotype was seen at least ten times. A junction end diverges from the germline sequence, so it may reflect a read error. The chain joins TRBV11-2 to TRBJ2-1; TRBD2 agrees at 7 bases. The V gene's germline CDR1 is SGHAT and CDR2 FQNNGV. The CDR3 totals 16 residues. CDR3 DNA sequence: TGTGCCAGCAGCTTACTGCGGGGGACGGTCTTTTATGAGCAATTCTTC. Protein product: CASSLLRGTVFYEQFF.

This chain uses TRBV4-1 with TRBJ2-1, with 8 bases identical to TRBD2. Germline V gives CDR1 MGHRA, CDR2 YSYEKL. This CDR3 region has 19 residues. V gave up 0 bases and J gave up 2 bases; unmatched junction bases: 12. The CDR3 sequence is CASSQDALAVLTAYNEQFF. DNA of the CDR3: TGCGCCAGCAGCCAAGATGCACTAGCGGTACTTACCGCCTACAATGAGCAGTTCTTC.

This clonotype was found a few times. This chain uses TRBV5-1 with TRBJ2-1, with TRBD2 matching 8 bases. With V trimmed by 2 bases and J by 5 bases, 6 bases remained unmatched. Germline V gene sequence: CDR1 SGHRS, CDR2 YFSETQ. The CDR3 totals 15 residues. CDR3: CASSFWDGRDNEQFF. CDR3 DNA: TGCGCCAGCAGCTTTTGGGACGGGAGGGACAATGAGCAGTTCTTC.